This T cell receptor beta chain was identified during a study of shared clonotypes between healthy human individuals. In the study overall: CD4 naive cells filled three plates per donor, CD4 memory three, CD8 naive two and CD8 memory one.

General study points: Generation probability values for non-shared clonotypes were lower than those for clonotypes shared by all four donors. Naive subsets tended to show greater estimated richness than memory subsets.

The naive CD8 fraction comprised CD45RO-negative cells positively selected for CCR7 and excluded terminally differentiated effector memory CD45RA+ cells. Adults of Caucasian background living in Nashville, Tennessee made up all donors. Method: immunoSEQ multiplex PCR; TCRdb's copy keeps in-frame clones and lacks some. This sample yields about 2 million clones, of which about 95% are seen a single time; 1.1% belongs to the top ten. Comments on this clone: Its antigen remains unknown.

In germline, CDR1 is SQVTM, CDR2 ANQGSEA. V lost 3 bases and J lost 6, with 12 bases in between. The CDR3 spans 12 residues. The origin of this receptor is a man younger than 35 in good health. The specimen sequenced was naive CD8+ T cells sorted from blood. The rearrangement uses TRBV29-1 and TRBJ2-7; the D is unclear. The CDR3 coding sequence is TGCAGCGTTGAGGAGATTGAAGGCGAGCAGTACTTC. Translated: CSVEEIEGEQYF.